The 8 T cell receptor beta chains below were found in one sample sequenced in a study of response to subunit inactivated influenza vaccine (dated by TCRdb to between 2017 and 2018). The method was RT-PCR. Sequencing instrument: Illumina HiSeq 2500. The public reads were reanalyzed by TCRdb: fastp trimming at Q25, MiXCR alignment, in-frame beta chains only. For every CDR3 protein sequence, its rows merge into one entry that carries the most common genes and DNA. This sample gives about 700,000 distinct CDR3 sequences in total; about 15% of them show up just once. The top ten hold around 7% of the sample. The sample here was PBMCs from blood, taken 14 to 15 days before vaccination. These receptors came from a man between 50 and 59 years old who received an inactivated influenza vaccine. Donor details come from another sample of the same person, matched by shared clones.

In this sample, this clonotype turned up a few times. The rearrangement links TRBV4-3 to TRBJ1-5; D not certain. Germline CDR1 LGHNA, CDR2 YSLEER. Trimming took off 0 bases at V and 5 bases at J, with 5 bases between the two ends. The CDR3 sequence is 13 residues long. The CDR3 is CASSQDLYQPQHF. The CDR3 DNA reads TGCGCCAGCAGCCAAGATCTATATCAGCCCCAGCATTTT.

This clonotype has a count of ten or more. The J gene is TRBJ2-2, the V gene TRBV29-1; 11 nucleotides align to TRBD1. From germline, CDR1 is SQVTM and CDR2 ANQGSEA. The V segment lost 3 bases and the J segment 5 bases; nucleotides outside the gene matches: 8. The CDR3 length is 16 residues. In DNA, the CDR3 is TGCAGCGTTGAGGCGGGACAGGGGGTGATAACCGGGGAGCTGTTTTTT. The encoded protein is CSVEAGQGVITGELFF.

This clonotype occurred a few times. V gene TRBV28 combines with J gene TRBJ1-4; D not resolved. The V gene's germline CDR1 is MDHEN and CDR2 SYDVKM. Trimming cost V 3 bases and J 3 bases, with 17 bases left between them. The length of the CDR3 is 17 residues. CDR3 in amino acids: CASSFRFTWKANEKLFF. In nucleotides, the CDR3 is TGTGCCAGCAGTTTTAGGTTCACATGGAAGGCTAATGAAAAACTGTTTTTT.

V gene TRBV20-1 combines with J gene TRBJ2-1, with TRBD1 matching 9 bases. CDR3 length: 15 residues. Per germline, CDR1 DFQATT and CDR2 SNEGSKA (reference sequence). Trimming cost V 4 bases and J 2 bases; bases outside gene matches: 6. CDR3 DNA sequence: TGCAGTGCTACCCGGGGACAGGGAACCTACAATGAGCAGTTCTTC. Encoded protein: CSATRGQGTYNEQFF.

The CDR3 sequence: CASTELIRNEQFF. Written as DNA, the CDR3 is TGTGCCAGCACGGAGCTCATCCGGAATGAGCAGTTCTTC. The chain combines TRBV28 with TRBJ2-1; no clear D gene. The CDR3 consists of 13 residues. Looked up from germline, CDR1 is MDHEN and CDR2 is SYDVKM. V was clipped by 7 bases and J by 7 bases, with 14 bases between them.

The V call is TRBV4-2, the J call TRBJ2-3; 15 nucleotides agree with TRBD2. Germline V lookup: CDR1 LGHNA, CDR2 YNFKEQ. The V gene end was trimmed by 0 bases and the J gene end by 7 bases; junction bases not matched to a gene: 5. CDR3 length: 17 amino acids. The CDR3 here is CASSQDWTSGGVNTQYF. The CDR3 region has the DNA TGTGCCAGCAGCCAAGATTGGACTAGCGGGGGGGTTAATACGCAGTATTTT.

The genes are TRBV4-2 and TRBJ1-4; possible D gene TRBD1, 5 bases. The V and J ends lost 0 bases and 4 bases respectively, with 9 bases between them. Germline CDR1 is LGHNA and CDR2 is YNFKEQ. The CDR3 loop spans 15 amino acids. The CDR3 protein is CASSQDRGINEKLFF. In nucleotides, the CDR3 is TGTGCCAGCAGCCAAGATCGGGGGATTAATGAAAAACTGTTTTTT.

In its sample, this clonotype was seen a few times. The chain couples TRBV5-1 to TRBJ2-3; 9 bases agree with TRBD2. CDR1 SGHRS and CDR2 YFSETQ come from the germline V gene. Trimming removed 0 bases from V and 4 bases from J; junction bases left unmatched: 6. The CDR3 covers 16 residues. CDR3 bases: TGCGCCAGCAGCTTGGGCGCGGGGGGGCCATCAGATACGCAGTATTTT. It yields the protein CASSLGAGGPSDTQYF. Based on the CDR3 plus reference TRBV5-1 and TRBJ2-3, the full variable domain is KAGVTQTPRYLIKTRGQQVTLSCSPISGHRSVSWYQQTPGQGLQFLFEYFSETQRNKGNFPGRFSGRQFSNSRSEMNVSTLELGDSALYLCASSLGAGGPSDTQYFGPGTRLTVL.